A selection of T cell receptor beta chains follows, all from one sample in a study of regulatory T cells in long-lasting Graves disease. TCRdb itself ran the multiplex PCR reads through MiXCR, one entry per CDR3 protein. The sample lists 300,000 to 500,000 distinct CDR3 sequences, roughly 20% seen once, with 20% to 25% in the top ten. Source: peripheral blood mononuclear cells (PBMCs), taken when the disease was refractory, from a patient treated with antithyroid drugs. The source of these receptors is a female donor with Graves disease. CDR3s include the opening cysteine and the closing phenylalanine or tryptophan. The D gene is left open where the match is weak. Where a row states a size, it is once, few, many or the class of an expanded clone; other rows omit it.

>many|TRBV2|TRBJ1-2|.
TGTGCCAACAGGGCGGACCCCAAAATCTATGGCTACACCTTC
CANRADPKIYGYTF
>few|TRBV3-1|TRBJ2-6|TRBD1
TGTGCCAGCAGCCAAGAATCAGGGGGTGTTTCTGGGGCCAACGTCCTGACTTTC
CASSQESGGVSGANVLTF
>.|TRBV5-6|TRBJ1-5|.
TGTGCCAGCAGCAAACTAGTGGGGGTATTGTCCCCACAGCCCCAGCATTTT
CASSKLVGVLSPQPQHF
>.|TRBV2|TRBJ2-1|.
TGTGCCAGCAGTCTGGTTCGCAATGAGCAGTTCTTC
CASSLVRNEQFF
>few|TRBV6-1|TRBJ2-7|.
TGTGCCAGCAGTGAACATTACGTAGCCTACGAGCAGTACTTC
CASSEHYVAYEQYF
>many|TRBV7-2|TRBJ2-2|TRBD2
TGTGCCAGCAACGGGGGGGCTGGGAAGGAGCTGTTTTTT
CASNGGAGKELFF
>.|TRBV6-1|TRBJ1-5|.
TGTGCCAGCAGTGACTCAGATTACTATAGCAATCAGCCCCAGCATTTT
CASSDSDYYSNQPQHF
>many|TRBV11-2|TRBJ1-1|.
TGTGCCAGCAGCTTAGACTATGCGGTTGAAGCTTTCTTT
CASSLDYAVEAFF
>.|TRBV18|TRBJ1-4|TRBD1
TGTGCCAGCTCACCGGGTGTTGGAGGACAGGGAGGCGAAAAACTGTTTTTT
CASSPGVGGQGGEKLFF
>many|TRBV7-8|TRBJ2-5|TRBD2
TGTGCCAGCAGCTCACAGGGCCTACTAGCGGGATTACGAGAGACCCAGTACTTC
CASSSQGLLAGLRETQYF
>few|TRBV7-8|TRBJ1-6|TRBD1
TGTGCCAGCAGCTTATCGGCGAGACGGGACAGCCGAAATTCACCCCTCCACTTT
CASSLSARRDSRNSPLHF
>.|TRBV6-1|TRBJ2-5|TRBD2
TGTGCCAGCAGCAAAACTTGGGGGGGCCAAGAGACCCAGTACTTC
CASSKTWGGQETQYF
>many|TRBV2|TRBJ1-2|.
TGTGCCAGCAGCAACCGGGGGACTAGCTATGGCTACACCTTC
CASSNRGTSYGYTF
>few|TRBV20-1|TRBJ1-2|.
TGCAGTGCTATGGTCAAGATGAACTATGGCTACACCTTC
CSAMVKMNYGYTF
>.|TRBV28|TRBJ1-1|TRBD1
TGTGCCAGCCGTGGGACAGGCACTGAAGCTTTCTTT
CASRGTGTEAFF
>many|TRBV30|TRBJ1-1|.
TGTGCCTGGACTTCAGGCCTCAACGCTTTCTTT
CAWTSGLNAFF
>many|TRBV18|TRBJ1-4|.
TGTGCCAGCTCATCACAGGCCACAACTAATGAAAAACTGTTTTTT
CASSSQATTNEKLFF
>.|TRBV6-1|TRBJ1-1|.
TGTGCCAGCAGTGAAGTTGTGGGAAAGAACACTGAAGCTTTCTTT
CASSEVVGKNTEAFF
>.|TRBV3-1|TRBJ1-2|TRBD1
TGTGCCAGCAGCCTACCAGGGGGGGGCTACACCTTC
CASSLPGGGYTF
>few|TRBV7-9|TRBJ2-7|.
TGTGCCAGCAGCCCCGATAGTTTCGAGCAGTACTTC
CASSPDSFEQYF
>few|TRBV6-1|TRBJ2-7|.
TGTGCCAGCAGTGGACAGCTCCCTTACGAGCAGTACTTC
CASSGQLPYEQYF
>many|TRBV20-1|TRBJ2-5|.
TGCAGTGCTAGAGAAAGACACCGGGGCCAAGAGACCCAGTACTTC
CSARERHRGQETQYF
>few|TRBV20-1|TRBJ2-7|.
TGCAGTGCTAAGGAGGTCTACGAGCAGTACTTC
CSAKEVYEQYF
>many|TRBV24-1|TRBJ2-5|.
TGTGCCACCAGTGATTTGGCCAGAGACCAAGAGACCCAGTACTTC
CATSDLARDQETQYF
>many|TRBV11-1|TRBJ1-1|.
TGTGCCAGCAGCTTAGACAGATACACTGAAGCTTTCTTT
CASSLDRYTEAFF
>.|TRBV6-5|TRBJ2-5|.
TGTGCCAGCAGTTACCAGGGGTCGGAGACCCAGTACTTC
CASSYQGSETQYF
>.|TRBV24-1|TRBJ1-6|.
TGTGCCACCAGCCGAAGCCTCCGACTCCATTCACCCCTCCACTTT
CATSRSLRLHSPLHF
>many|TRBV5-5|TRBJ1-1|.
TGTGCCAGCAGCTTGGAAGGACAAGCCAACACTGAAGCTTTCTTT
CASSLEGQANTEAFF
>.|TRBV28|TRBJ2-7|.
TGTGCCAGCAGTTTTGGGCAGGTGGGCGAGCAGTACTTC
CASSFGQVGEQYF
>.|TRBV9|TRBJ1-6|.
TGTGCCAGCAGCCCTGGCCAGGGATCCGGTTCACCCCTCCACTTT
CASSPGQGSGSPLHF
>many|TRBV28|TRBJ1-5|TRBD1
TGTGCCAGCACTAGACAGGGTGTTCAGCCCCAGCATTTT
CASTRQGVQPQHF
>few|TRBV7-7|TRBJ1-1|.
TGTGCTAGCAGCGCAACAAGGAACACTGAAGCTTTCTTT
CASSATRNTEAFF
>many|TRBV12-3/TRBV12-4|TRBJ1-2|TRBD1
TGTGCCAGCAGTTACGACAGGGGCCACTATGGCTACACCTTC
CASSYDRGHYGYTF
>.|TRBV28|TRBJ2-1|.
TGTGCCAGCAGCGTGGGCGGTCAGAACGATGAGCAGTTCTTC
CASSVGGQNDEQFF
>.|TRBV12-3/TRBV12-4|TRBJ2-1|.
TGTGCCAGCAGGGGACGGAGTAACAATGAGCAGTTCTTC
CASRGRSNNEQFF
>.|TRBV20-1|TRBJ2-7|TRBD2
TGCAGTGCAACTAGCGGAGTCTACGAGCAGTACTTC
CSATSGVYEQYF
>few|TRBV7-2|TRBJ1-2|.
TGCGCCAGCAGCCAAGATAACTTCTATGGCTACACCTTC
CASSQDNFYGYTF
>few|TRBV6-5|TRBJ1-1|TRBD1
TGTGCCAGCAGTTTCGGACAGGGGGGATTGCCTATTGAAGCTTTCTTT
CASSFGQGGLPIEAFF
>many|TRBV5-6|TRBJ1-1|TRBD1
TGTGCCAGCAAAGGGCAGGGGGGCACTGAAGCTTTCTTT
CASKGQGGTEAFF
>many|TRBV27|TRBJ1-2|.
TGTGCCAGCAGCCCTCCCCAGGGGCGGAGCACCTTC
CASSPPQGRSTF
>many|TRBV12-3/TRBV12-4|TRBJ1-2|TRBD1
TGTGCCAGCAGAGGGACAGCCACTGGCTACACCTTC
CASRGTATGYTF
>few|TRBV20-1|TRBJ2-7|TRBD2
TGCAGTGCTATAACCGGAGGTGCGGGAGAAGACGAGCAGTACTTC
CSAITGGAGEDEQYF